This T cell receptor (beta chain) was retrieved from a study of CD8 T cells in Susac syndrome. Trimming left V 0 bases short and J 3 bases short, with 9 bases between. This CDR3 region has 16 residues. CDR1 and CDR2 from the germline V gene are LGHNA and YSLEER. Random hexamers were used to reverse transcribe an amount of roughly 0.45 to 1 ug RNA. TCRdb processed the immunoSEQ multiplex PCR reads anew with MiXCR; each CDR3 protein has one entry. The repertoire holds about 150,000 distinct CDR3 sequences, with approximately 96% as singletons. V gene TRBV4-3 combines with J gene TRBJ1-6, with D perhaps TRBD1 (6 bases). This TCR was sampled from a human donor with multiple sclerosis. Sequencing input: CD8+ T cells from PBMCs. In nucleotides, the CDR3 is TGCGCCAGCAGCCAAGAAGGCAGGGGCTATAATTCACCCCTCCACTTT. This sequence encodes CASSQEGRGYNSPLHF.